These T cell receptor beta chains were read from a single sample in a study of T cells after yellow fever vaccination. TCRdb recomputed calls from the 5' RACE reads with MiXCR, one row per CDR3 protein. In the table there are about 120,000 distinct CDR3 sequences, 15% of which are singletons. Sample: CD8+ T cells sorted from PBMCs, taken 5 days after the yellow fever booster vaccination. These receptors were taken from a man younger than 30 who received the YFV17D yellow fever vaccine. The conserved cysteine and the conserved F or W are not part of the CDR3 here.

>TRBV7-9
ASSFATGSEQY
>TRBV7-6
ASSKEQGSDTQY
>TRBV5-1
ASSSNRDRGQNEQF
>TRBV18
ASSWGLVGQETQY
>TRBV10-3
AISESNSGAITDTQY
>TRBV12-3/TRBV12-4
ASSLEGRGEGYT
>TRBV3-1
ASSQESGVREQF
>TRBV4-3
ASSQDLNRVTGFGEQY
>TRBV5-1
ASSWDLEQF
>TRBV29-1
SVRLGRQVSTDTQY
>TRBV4-1
ASSQDSPRTRAGETQY
>TRBV5-1
ASSSNRDGYT
>TRBV5-6
ASSLGLAGLYEQY
>TRBV4-1
ASSGDGGATDTQY
>TRBV19
ASIQGAEAF
>TRBV6-2/TRBV6-3
ASSQLAGDGTDTQY
>TRBV18
ASSPTGASLSYNEQF
>TRBV20-1
SARSRLGEASRSTDTQY
>TRBV7-8
ASSGPQPHYGYT
>TRBV20-1
SARDSKGTGELF
>TRBV29-1
SVWDTRAEINYGYT
>TRBV5-6
ASSRPPGRETQY
>TRBV2
ASAGGGSTDTQY
>TRBV4-1
ASSPDGTSGDTQY
>TRBV4-3
ASSQDRGTGDYTGELF
>TRBV12-3/TRBV12-4
ASLGGRGNQPQH
>TRBV5-1
ASSIGLPNEQF
>TRBV11-2
ASSSRSDTQY